The 10 T cell receptor beta chains presented below share a single source sample, sequenced in a study of blood T cell repertoires in COVID-19. Profiling relied on immunoSEQ multiplex PCR, and the TCRdb table lists in-frame clones only, not all of them. The repertoire has around 120,000 clones, about three quarters of them found once; the top ten carry about 2.2%. The specimen sequenced was peripheral blood. The receptors shown here come from a woman in her 70s with acute or convalescent COVID-19.

The rearrangement joins TRBV7-9 to TRBJ2-7; tentative D call: TRBD2 (6 bases). This CDR3 is built from 15 residues. Germline CDR1 reads SEHNR; CDR2 reads FQNEAQ (reference sequence). The V gene lost 5 bases and the J gene lost 0 bases, with 14 bases spanning the gap. The DNA of the CDR3 is TGTGCCAGCAGCCGGATGGGGGGTAGCTCCTACGAGCAGTACTTC. This translates into CASSRMGGSSYEQYF.

The genes are TRBV24-1 and TRBJ2-1; 9 positions match TRBD1. Trimming cost V 4 bases and J 6 bases; bases outside gene matches: 9. Germline loops: CDR1 KGHDR, CDR2 SFDVKD. This CDR3 has 16 residues. The CDR3 DNA follows: TGTGCCACCAGTGACTCACGGGACAGGGCACGCAATGAGCAGTTCTTC. It translates to CATSDSRDRARNEQFF.

The chain carries TRBV27 and TRBJ2-7, with 8 bases matching TRBD1. The CDR3 is 15 amino acids. Germline V gene data show CDR1 as MNHEY and CDR2 as SMNVEV (reference sequence). J gave up 2 bases and V 4 bases, and 7 bases lay outside the gene matches. CDR3 residues: CASSSLTGVPYEQYF. The CDR3 nucleotides read TGTGCCAGCAGTTCGCTGACAGGGGTTCCCTACGAGCAGTACTTC.

This clone was counted only a few times. This sequence joins TRBV5-4 and TRBJ2-3; D is perhaps TRBD1 (6 bases). V was clipped by 5 bases and J by 1 base, with 8 bases between them. CDR1 and CDR2 (germline): SGHNT, YYREEE (reference sequence). The CDR3 has 13 residues. For the CDR3, the DNA is TGTGCCAGCAGAGGACAGCGCACAGATACGCAGTATTTT. The encoded protein is CASRGQRTDTQYF.

This chain connects TRBV10-1 to TRBJ1-4; a weak D match, TRBD1 (5 bases). Between the trimmed V and J ends, which lost 6 bases and 2 bases, there was a span of 16 bases. The CDR3 contains 16 residues. Germline V gene sequence: CDR1 WNHNN, CDR2 SYGVQD (reference sequence). CDR3 loop: CASSLFGEGTNEKLFF. The CDR3 region has the DNA TGCGCCAGCAGCCTCTTTGGGGAGGGGACTAATGAAAAACTGTTTTTT.

The chain employs TRBV2 and TRBJ2-5, with TRBD2 as a possible D gene (7 bases). The CDR3 length is 15 residues. With 8 bases removed from V and 5 bases from J, the gap between germline ends came to 21 bases. CDR1 and CDR2 from the germline V gene are SNHLY and FYNNEI. The CDR3 sequence: CASVGGRGLRETQYF. In nucleotides, the CDR3 is TGTGCCAGCGTAGGAGGCAGGGGACTAAGGGAGACCCAGTACTTC.

The chain recombines TRBV4-1 with TRBJ2-3; 7 bases map to TRBD2. Losses at the gene ends were 3 bases for V and 4 bases for J; bases not matched to a gene: 7. Germline V gives CDR1 MGHRA, CDR2 YSYEKL. The CDR3 consists of 15 residues. The CDR3 DNA reads TGCGCCAGCAGCCACGGGGCGGGAGTGGCAGATACGCAGTATTTT. Its translation: CASSHGAGVADTQYF.

DNA of the CDR3: TGTGCCAGCAGTTACAATGACGGGCAGGGAGGAGGCTACACCTTC. The encoded protein is CASSYNDGQGGGYTF. V is TRBV6-6 and J is TRBJ1-2; D possibly corresponds to TRBD1 (5 bases). V was clipped by 2 bases and J by 8 bases, with 18 bases between them. Germline V gene sequence: CDR1 MNHNY, CDR2 SVGAGI (reference sequence). The CDR3 loop spans 15 amino acids.

This chain joins TRBV12-5 and TRBJ1-1; the D gene is possibly TRBD1 (5 bases). The CDR3 is 14 amino acids. Germline V gene sequence: CDR1 LGHNT, CDR2 FRNRAP. Trimming took off 3 bases at V and 4 bases at J, with 12 bases between the two ends. The CDR3 DNA reads TGTGCTAGTGGTTTTAACGGGGGGAGCACTGAAGCTTTCTTT. This sequence encodes CASGFNGGSTEAFF.

This clone appeared a few times. The V gene is TRBV6-5, the J gene TRBJ1-2; TRBD1 matches at 12 bases. Germline V gene data show CDR1 as MNHEY and CDR2 as SVGAGI. With V trimmed by 10 bases and J by 3 bases, 3 bases remained unmatched. This CDR3 comprises 13 residues. CDR3 nucleotides: TGTGCCACCGGGACAGGGGGCGACTATGGCTACACCTTC. This encodes CATGTGGDYGYTF.